What follows are 17 T cell receptor beta chains derived from one specimen sequenced in a study of long-term antiretroviral therapy in people with HIV (dated by TCRdb to 2021 to 2024). The immunoSEQ hsTCRB v3.0 assay was used at survey level resolution to sequence the TRB variable region. TCRdb stores this immuneACCESS table with in-frame sequences only. Part of the clones is absent; in the studies checked, under half of the shortfall reflects unresolved V genes, and no reason is known for the rest. For this sample there are roughly 29,000 clones; about 95% appear just once. The top ten hold more than 8% of the sample. The sample in question was unsorted PBMCs, obtained 5.3 years after starting antiretroviral therapy. Receptors were obtained from a man younger than 45 with HIV.

The rearrangement joins TRBV27 to TRBJ2-7; TRBD2 might be the D (6 bases). CDR1 and CDR2 (germline): MNHEY, SMNVEV (reference sequence). This CDR3 spans 17 amino acids. Trimming shortened V by 2 bases and J by 4 bases, and 21 bases separated the two germline ends. In DNA, the CDR3 is TGTGCCAGCAGTTTACGGGGTTTTCCGGGAGTGAGGTACGAGCAGTACTTC. It yields the protein CASSLRGFPGVRYEQYF.

The chain links TRBV28 to TRBJ1-1; D gene ambiguous. Trimming took 6 bases from V and 5 from J, leaving 16 bases between them. This CDR3 has 14 residues. The germline V gene has CDR1 MDHEN and CDR2 SYDVKM. The CDR3 DNA reads TGTGCCAGCAGGTCTCACGGATCGTGGACTGAAGCTTTCTTT. Translation: CASRSHGSWTEAFF.

The chain carries TRBV9 and TRBJ2-7, with D perhaps being TRBD1 or TRBD2 (5 bases each). Trimming cost V 0 bases and J 7 bases, with 14 bases left between them. Germline CDR1 and CDR2: SGDLS and YYNGEE. There are 14 residues in the CDR3. The CDR3 sequence is CASSVGGVGLEQYF. The CDR3 DNA follows: TGTGCCAGCAGCGTAGGAGGGGTAGGCTTGGAGCAGTACTTC.

The V and J genes are TRBV4-1 and TRBJ1-4; D unresolved. The germline gives CDR1 MGHRA, CDR2 YSYEKL. The CDR3 length is 15 residues. With 1 base removed from V and 6 bases from J, the gap between germline ends came to 12 bases. The CDR3 region has the DNA TGCGCCAGCAGCCAAGGGGAGACGGACGATGAAAAACTGTTTTTT. Protein sequence: CASSQGETDDEKLFF.

The rearrangement links TRBV6-1 to TRBJ1-4; the D is unclear. V lost 5 bases and J lost 8, with 18 bases in between. Germline loops: CDR1 MNHNS, CDR2 SASEGT. The CDR3 covers 15 residues. CDR3 bases: TGTGCCAGCAGTTCCCGGGATCTTCAGTGGGAAAAACTGTTTTTT. This sequence encodes CASSSRDLQWEKLFF.

J is TRBJ1-5 and V is TRBV7-9, with 9 nucleotides matching TRBD1. The CDR3 is made up of 14 amino acids. V shed 5 bases and J 4 bases; nucleotides not matched to a gene: 3. Germline V lookup: CDR1 SEHNR, CDR2 FQNEAQ (reference sequence). The CDR3: CASSAGQGNQPQHF. The CDR3 DNA reads as TGTGCCAGCAGCGCGGGACAGGGAAATCAGCCCCAGCATTTT. Using reference TRBV7-9 and TRBJ1-5 for the parts outside the CDR3, the full variable domain is DTGVSQNPRHKITKRGQNVTFRCDPISEHNRLYWYRQTLGQGPEFLTYFQNEAQLEKSRLLSDRFSAERPKGSFSTLEIQRTEQGDSAMYLCASSAGQGNQPQHFGDGTRLSIL.

V and J are TRBV11-1 and TRBJ2-7, with TRBD1 identical over 7 bases. The germline V gene encodes CDR1 SGHAT and CDR2 FQDESV (reference sequence). CDR3 length: 13 residues. J was trimmed by 0 bases and V by 10 bases; bases with no gene match: 6. The CDR3 DNA reads TGTGCCACGGGACAGTTGAGCTCCTACGAGCAGTACTTC. This encodes CATGQLSSYEQYF.

V usage is TRBV27 and J usage is TRBJ2-7; TRBD1 aligns across 7 bases. Germline V gene lookup returns CDR1 MNHEY and CDR2 SMNVEV (reference sequence). V gave up 7 bases and J gave up 4 bases; unmatched junction bases: 13. The length of the CDR3 is 15 residues. CDR3 nucleotide sequence: TGTGCCAGCAATCCGACGGGACAGTTTTTTTACGAGCAGTACTTC. Its protein is CASNPTGQFFYEQYF.

The chain combines TRBV28 with TRBJ2-2; 7 nucleotides align to TRBD2. The CDR3 runs to 13 residues. CDR1 and CDR2 from the germline V gene are MDHEN and SYDVKM. With V trimmed by 5 bases and J by 6 bases, 3 bases remained unmatched. CDR3 protein: CASSATSAGELFF. The CDR3 DNA is TGTGCCAGCAGTGCCACTAGCGCCGGGGAGCTGTTTTTT.

This chain uses TRBV7-3 with TRBJ2-1; TRBD2 agrees at 10 bases. Germline values: CDR1 SGHTA, CDR2 FQGTGA. The CDR3 runs to 14 residues. Trimming took 6 bases from V and 8 from J; bases not matched to a gene: 7. CDR3 protein: CASRPSGSSDEQFF. DNA of the CDR3: TGTGCCAGCAGGCCTAGCGGGAGTTCGGATGAGCAGTTCTTC. Together with reference TRBV7-3 and TRBJ2-1, the CDR3 gives the full variable domain: GAGVSQTPSNKVTEKGKYVELRCDPISGHTALYWYRQSLGQGPEFLIYFQGTGAADDSGLPNDRFFAVRPEGSVSTLKIQRTERGDSAVYLCASRPSGSSDEQFFGPGTRLTVL.

The chain is built from TRBV5-6 and TRBJ1-1; D is undetermined. V lost 6 bases to trimming and J lost 7 bases, with 19 bases between them. CDR1 is SGHDT and CDR2 is YYEEEE in the germline V gene. The CDR3 length is 14 residues. The CDR3 reads CASNRGYPGREAFF. In DNA form, the CDR3 reads TGTGCCAGCAACCGCGGTTATCCGGGTCGTGAAGCTTTCTTT. Together with reference TRBV5-6 and TRBJ1-1, the CDR3 gives the full variable domain: DAGVTQSPTHLIKTRGQQVTLRCSPKSGHDTVSWYQQALGQGPQFIFQYYEEEERQRGNFPDRFSGHQFPNYSSELNVNALLLGDSALYLCASNRGYPGREAFFGQGTRLTVV.

The gene calls are TRBV5-1 and TRBJ1-1, with 10 bases matching TRBD1. CDR3 length: 17 residues. Per germline, CDR1 SGHRS and CDR2 YFSETQ. The ends lost 0 bases at V and 0 bases at J; junction bases unmatched: 5. DNA for the CDR3: TGCGCCAGCAGCTTGGGTTGGACAGGGGGGATGAACACTGAAGCTTTCTTT. It encodes CASSLGWTGGMNTEAFF.

This clone came up a few times. This sequence joins TRBV29-1 and TRBJ2-5; 7 nucleotides agree with TRBD1. CDR1 and CDR2 (germline): SQVTM, ANQGSEA. V shed 6 bases, J shed 5 bases, and the junction held 15 bases outside the gene matches. The CDR3 sequence is 15 residues long. CDR3 DNA: TGCAGCGTGAACATACGACAGGGCTTGGGGGAGACCCAGTACTTC. It translates to CSVNIRQGLGETQYF.

This sequence joins TRBV9 and TRBJ2-1; possibly TRBD1 or TRBD2 for D (6 bases each). The V gene lost 0 bases and the J gene lost 9 bases, with 16 bases spanning the gap. CDR1 and CDR2 from the germline V gene are SGDLS and YYNGEE. The CDR3 has 15 amino acids. The CDR3 reads CASSVASMGGIEQFF. CDR3 DNA sequence: TGTGCCAGCAGCGTAGCTTCTATGGGGGGCATTGAGCAGTTCTTC.

J is TRBJ2-7 and V is TRBV19, with D possibly matching TRBD1 (6 bases). CDR3 length: 13 amino acids. The germline V gene encodes CDR1 LNHDA and CDR2 SQIVND (reference sequence). Deletions cut 3 bases from V and 4 bases from J, with 10 bases between. The CDR3 region has the DNA TGTGCCAGTAGTATTCCTACAGGGTACGAGCAGTACTTC. Amino acids: CASSIPTGYEQYF.

The chain couples TRBV13 to TRBJ2-7; D might be TRBD1 (6 bases). V was pared by 5 bases and J by 2 bases, with 16 bases between. The CDR3 totals 15 residues. Germline V gene sequence: CDR1 PRHDT, CDR2 FYEKMQ (reference sequence). CDR3 loop: CASSPKQGQTYEQYF. The CDR3 DNA reads TGTGCCAGCAGCCCCAAACAGGGTCAGACCTACGAGCAGTACTTC.

The chain carries TRBV9 and TRBJ1-2; no reliable D call. The CDR3 length is 13 residues. Germline-derived CDR1 and CDR2 are SGDLS and YYNGEE. V was shortened by 0 bases and J by 3 bases, with 6 bases between the two germline ends. The CDR3 region has the DNA TGTGCCAGCAGCGTAGACGGAGACTATGGCTACACCTTC. Its protein product is CASSVDGDYGYTF. The complete variable domain, with remaining parts taken from reference TRBV9 and TRBJ1-2, reads DSGVTQTPKHLITATGQRVTLRCSPRSGDLSVYWYQQSLDQGLQFLIQYYNGEERAKGNILERFSAQQFPDLHSELNLSSLELGDSALYFCASSVDGDYGYTFGSGTRLTVV.